A single sample is the source of the 20 T cell receptor beta chains below, sequenced in a study of glioma-infiltrating T cells. TCR alpha and beta CDR3 regions were amplified from RNA using iRepertoire nested multiplex PCR. MiXCR, applied by TCRdb to the multiplex PCR reads, yields one record per CDR3 protein. The data contain over 70,000 distinct CDR3 sequences, about 23% of them singletons. Sequenced: glioma tissue, nonneoplastic brain tissue, or PBMCs (not recorded which). These receptors were collected from a human donor with low-grade glioma or glioblastoma, undergoing nonglioma brain surgery, or in good health (not recorded which).

This clonotype was seen at least ten times. This chain joins TRBV7-2 and TRBJ1-1, with D unresolved. The CDR3 is made up of 14 amino acids. Germline CDR1 reads SGHTA; CDR2 reads FQGNSA. Deletions cut 1 base from V and 0 bases from J, with 6 bases between. The CDR3 DNA follows: TGTGCCAGCAGCTTAGGGAACCTGAACACTGAAGCTTTCTTT. Amino acid sequence: CASSLGNLNTEAFF.

This clonotype has a count of ten or more. The J gene is TRBJ1-1, the V gene TRBV25-1, with a possible D match to TRBD1 (6 bases). The V end lost 5 bases, the J end lost 3 bases, and 22 bases lay between the germline ends. This CDR3 contains 17 residues. Looked up from germline, CDR1 is MGHDK and CDR2 is SYGVNS. CDR3 in DNA: TGTGCCAGCAGTTCTCGGACAGCTGGGGCAAGGGACACTGAAGCTTTCTTT. Translating it yields CASSSRTAGARDTEAFF. Using reference TRBV25-1 and TRBJ1-1 for the parts outside the CDR3, the full variable domain is EADIYQTPRYLVIGTGKKITLECSQTMGHDKMYWYQQDPGMELHLIHYSYGVNSTEKGDLSSESTVSRIRTEHFPLTLESARPSHTSQYLCASSSRTAGARDTEAFFGQGTRLTVV.

This sequence joins TRBV5-8 and TRBJ1-2, with D possibly being TRBD1 (6 bases). This CDR3 region has 15 residues. Germline V lookup: CDR1 SGHTS, CDR2 YDEGEE. V lost 4 bases and J 1 base, leaving 14 bases between the germline ends. The CDR3 loop is CASSTRTGHNYGYTF. DNA for the CDR3: TGTGCCAGCAGCACCAGGACGGGACATAACTATGGCTACACCTTC.

This clonotype was picked up many times. CDR3 DNA sequence: TGTGCCACCAGCCTAGGTATTCAAGATCCGGGTCAGCCCCAGCATTTT. Residues: CATSLGIQDPGQPQHF. The chain links TRBV15 to TRBJ1-5; D gene unclear. The V end was cut by 5 bases, the J end by 6 bases, with 20 bases between. Germline assignment: CDR1 LNHNV and CDR2 YYDKDF (reference sequence). The CDR3 contains 16 residues.

To note about this clonotype: A much larger clone is a single base away; this may be a read error. This chain uses TRBV2 with TRBJ1-1; 11 bases are shared with TRBD1. The CDR3 covers 16 residues. Trimming cost V 4 bases and J 5 bases; bases outside gene matches: 9. Per the germline V gene, CDR1 is SNHLY and CDR2 is FYNNEI. The CDR3 coding sequence is TGTGCCAGCAGTGGGACAGGGGGCCCCGTTGTTACTGAAGCTTTCTTT. It yields the protein CASSGTGGPVVTEAFF. Complete variable domain (other parts from reference TRBV2 and TRBJ1-1): EPEVTQTPSHQVTQMGQEVILRCVPISNHLYFYWYRQILGQKVEFLVSFYNNEISEKSEIFDDQFSVERPDGSNFTLKIRSTKLEDSAMYFCASSGTGGPVVTEAFFGQGTRLTVV.

For this clonotype: Possible read error: a much larger clone is one base away. As the CDR3 is not closed by the conserved phenylalanine or tryptophan, this likely results from a read error. In DNA form, the CDR3 reads TGCGCCAGCAGCCCCAAACGAGTCGCTGAAGCTTTCTAT. Translation gives CASSPKRVAEAFY. The chain combines TRBV4-1 with TRBJ1-1; D remains unclear. CDR1 is MGHRA, CDR2 YSYEKL, per germline. This CDR3 comprises 13 residues. Trimming shortened V by 4 bases and J by 6 bases, and 12 bases separated the two germline ends.

At least ten counts were recorded for this clonotype. The V gene is TRBV18, the J gene TRBJ1-5; 7 bases are a match to TRBD1. The CDR3 sequence is 13 residues long. Unmatched junction bases numbered 11, after V lost 3 bases and J lost 15 bases. The V gene's germline CDR1 is KGHSH and CDR2 LQKENI. In DNA form, the CDR3 reads TGTGCCAGCTCACCGGGCACAGGGGACTCATGGCATTTT. It specifies CASSPGTGDSWHF.

A remark on this clonotype: A much larger clone lies one base from this, so it may be a read error. V usage is TRBV12-3 or TRBV12-4 and J usage is TRBJ2-3; D remains ambiguous. V was cut by 6 bases and J by 3 bases, with 13 bases left in between. CDR3 size: 14 residues. This CDR3 reads CASRDTARTDTQYF. DNA for the CDR3: TGTGCCAGCAGGGATACAGCAAGAACAGATACGCAGTATTTT.

Worth noting for this clonotype: A clone one base away is much larger, so this may be a read error. V gene TRBV7-8 combines with J gene TRBJ1-2, with a possible D match to TRBD1 (5 bases). Per germline, CDR1 SGHVS and CDR2 FQNEAQ. This CDR3 comprises 14 residues. CDR3 sequence: CASSSDTTNYCYTF. CDR3 bases: TGTGCCAGCAGCTCGGACACAACTAACTATTGCTACACCTTC.

This clonotype has at least ten counts. The chain links TRBV6-5 to TRBJ1-2, with TRBD1 matching 8 bases. Germline V lookup: CDR1 MNHEY, CDR2 SVGAGI. The CDR3 has 17 amino acids. J gave up 0 bases and V 2 bases, and 8 bases lay outside the gene matches. CDR3 bases: TGTGCCAGCAGTTACAGTCCGGACAGGGCGTCTAACTATGGCTACACCTTC. Its translation is CASSYSPDRASNYGYTF.

This clonotype showed up many times. The J gene is TRBJ1-2, the V gene TRBV2; D is undetermined. Germline CDR1 reads SNHLY; CDR2 reads FYNNEI. This CDR3 has 13 residues. The V gene lost 4 bases and the J gene lost 1 base, with 7 bases spanning the gap. The CDR3 bases are TGTGCCAGCAGTGGACGGCTTAACTATGGCTACACCTTC. Its translation is CASSGRLNYGYTF.

This clonotype was seen a few times. The chain recombines TRBV5-5 with TRBJ2-2; 13 nucleotides match TRBD2. There are 17 residues in the CDR3. Trimming took 4 bases from V and 5 from J; bases not matched to a gene: 8. Germline V gene data show CDR1 as SGHKS and CDR2 as YYEKEE (reference sequence). CDR3 in amino acids: CASSTTSGGAVTGELFF. In nucleotides, the CDR3 is TGTGCCAGCAGCACCACTAGCGGGGGGGCGGTAACCGGGGAGCTGTTTTTT.

This clonotype was picked up many times. The V gene is TRBV2, the J gene TRBJ1-1; the match to TRBD1 covers 7 bases. The length of the CDR3 is 14 residues. Germline CDR1 reads SNHLY; CDR2 reads FYNNEI. Trimming took 8 bases from V and 8 from J; bases not matched to a gene: 14. The CDR3 loop is CASGKNQGGDEAFF. The CDR3 DNA reads as TGTGCCAGCGGAAAGAACCAGGGGGGAGACGAAGCTTTCTTT.

The gene calls are TRBV3-1 and TRBJ2-7, with a tentative D call TRBD2 (6 bases). This CDR3 contains 14 residues. Germline lookup yields CDR1 LGHDT and CDR2 YNNKEL (reference sequence). V shed 4 bases and J shed 2 bases, with 12 bases lying between them. CDR3 region: CASSPWTKAYEQYF. The CDR3 region has the DNA TGTGCCAGCAGCCCTTGGACTAAAGCCTACGAGCAGTACTTC.

This clonotype is a singleton in its sample. The CDR3 sequence: CASSRQGLAEETQYF. Here the CDR3 DNA reads TGTGCCAGCAGCCGCCAGGGACTAGCGGAAGAGACCCAGTACTTC. The chain has TRBV11-3 and TRBJ2-5; 11 nucleotides align to TRBD2. The V and J ends lost 5 bases and 3 bases, in that order; junction bases with no gene match: 5. The germline V gene encodes CDR1 SGHNT and CDR2 YENEEA. The CDR3 is 15 residues long.

This clonotype was detected many times. This sequence joins TRBV6-1 and TRBJ1-5; TRBD1 might be the D (5 bases). The CDR3 loop spans 17 amino acids. Trimming left V 3 bases short and J 1 base short, with 16 bases between. CDR1 is MNHNS and CDR2 is SASEGT in the germline V gene. CDR3 DNA sequence: TGTGCCAGCAGTGATCAAAGGGGATCCTTGAGCAATCAGCCCCAGCATTTT. Protein: CASSDQRGSLSNQPQHF.

J is TRBJ2-7 and V is TRBV27; TRBD1 aligns across 7 bases. The CDR3 spans 14 residues. Germline V gene sequence: CDR1 MNHEY, CDR2 SMNVEV (reference sequence). V lost 5 bases and J lost 5; bases outside the gene matches: 9. The CDR3 DNA reads TGTGCCAGCAGTCTACAGGGGAACTACAACGAGCAGTACTTC. Translated, it gives CASSLQGNYNEQYF.

This clonotype has ten or more counts. The chain carries TRBV4-1 and TRBJ2-7, with 8 nucleotides matching TRBD2. With 2 bases clipped from V and 6 bases from J, the junction kept 15 bases outside the gene matches. Looked up from germline, CDR1 is MGHRA and CDR2 is YSYEKL. The CDR3 is 17 residues long. The CDR3 DNA follows: TGCGCCAGCAGCCAATTCTCAGGGACTAGTGGCGACAGCGAGCAGTACTTC. Encoded protein: CASSQFSGTSGDSEQYF.

A word on this clonotype: Just one base apart from a much larger clone, this may be a read error. This chain links TRBV2 with TRBJ1-2, with D unclear. The CDR3 runs to 14 residues. The germline V gene has CDR1 SNHLY and CDR2 FYNNEI. The CDR3 sequence: CASSEDGLNYSYTF. The CDR3 DNA sequence: TGTGCCAGCAGTGAGGATGGGCTTAACTATAGCTACACCTTC.

This clonotype was seen many times. This rearrangement joins TRBV18 to TRBJ1-1, with D tentatively TRBD1 (5 bases). V lost 9 bases to trimming and J lost 2 bases, with 13 bases between them. Germline CDR1 KGHSH, CDR2 LQKENI. This CDR3 comprises 13 residues. CDR3 DNA: TGTGCCAGTGCAGACAGTTTCAACACTGAAGCTTTCTTT. As protein: CASADSFNTEAFF.